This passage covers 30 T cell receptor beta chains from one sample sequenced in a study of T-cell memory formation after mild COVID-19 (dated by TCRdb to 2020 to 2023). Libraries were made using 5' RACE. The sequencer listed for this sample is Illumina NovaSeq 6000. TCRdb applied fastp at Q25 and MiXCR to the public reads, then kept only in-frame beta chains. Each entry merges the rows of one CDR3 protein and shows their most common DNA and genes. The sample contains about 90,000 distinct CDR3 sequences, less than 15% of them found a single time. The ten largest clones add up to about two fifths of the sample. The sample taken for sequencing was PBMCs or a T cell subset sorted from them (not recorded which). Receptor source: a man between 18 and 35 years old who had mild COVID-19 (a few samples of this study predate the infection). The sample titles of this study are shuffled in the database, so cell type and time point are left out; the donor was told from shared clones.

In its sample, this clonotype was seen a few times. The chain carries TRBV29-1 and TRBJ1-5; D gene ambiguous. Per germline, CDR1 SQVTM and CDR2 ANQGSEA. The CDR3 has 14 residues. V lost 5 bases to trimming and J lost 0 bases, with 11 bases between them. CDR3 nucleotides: TGCAGCGTTAGTGTCGGGATTAGCAATCAGCCCCAGCATTTT. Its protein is CSVSVGISNQPQHF.

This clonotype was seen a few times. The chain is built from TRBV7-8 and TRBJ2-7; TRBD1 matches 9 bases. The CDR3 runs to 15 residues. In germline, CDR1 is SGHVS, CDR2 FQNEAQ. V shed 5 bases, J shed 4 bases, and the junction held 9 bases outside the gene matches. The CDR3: CASSTRQGDWYEQYF. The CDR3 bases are TGTGCCAGCAGCACCCGACAGGGGGACTGGTACGAGCAGTACTTC. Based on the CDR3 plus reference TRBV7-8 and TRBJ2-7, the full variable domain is GAGVSQSPRYKVAKRGQDVALRCDPISGHVSLFWYQQALGQGPEFLTYFQNEAQLDKSGLPSDRFFAERPEGSVSTLKIQRTQQEDSAVYLCASSTRQGDWYEQYFGPGTRLTVT.

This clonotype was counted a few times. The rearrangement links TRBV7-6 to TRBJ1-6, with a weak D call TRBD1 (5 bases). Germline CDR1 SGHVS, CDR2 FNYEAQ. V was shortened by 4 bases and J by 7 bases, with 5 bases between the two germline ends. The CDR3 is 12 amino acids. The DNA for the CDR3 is TGTGCCAGCAGCTACAGGAATTCACCCCTCCACTTT. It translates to CASSYRNSPLHF.

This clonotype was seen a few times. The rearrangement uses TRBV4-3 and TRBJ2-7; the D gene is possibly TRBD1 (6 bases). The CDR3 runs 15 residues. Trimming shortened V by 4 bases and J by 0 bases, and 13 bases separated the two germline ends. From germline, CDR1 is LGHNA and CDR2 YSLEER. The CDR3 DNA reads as TGCGCCAGCAGCCGCAGGGGATGGGGCTCCTACGAGCAGTACTTC. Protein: CASSRRGWGSYEQYF.

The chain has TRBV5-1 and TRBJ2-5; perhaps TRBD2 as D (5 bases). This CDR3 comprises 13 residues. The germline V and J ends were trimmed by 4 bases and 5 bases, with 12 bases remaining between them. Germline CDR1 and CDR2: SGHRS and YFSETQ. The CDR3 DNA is TGCGCCAGCAGCGCTTGGACTGGGGAGACCCAGTACTTC. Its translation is CASSAWTGETQYF.

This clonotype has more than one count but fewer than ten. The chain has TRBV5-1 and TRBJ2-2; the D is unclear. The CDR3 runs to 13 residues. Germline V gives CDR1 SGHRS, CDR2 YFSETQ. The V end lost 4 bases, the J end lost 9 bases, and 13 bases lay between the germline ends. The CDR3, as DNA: TGCGCCAGCAGCCCATCTCTGGTCCGGGAGCTGTTTTTT. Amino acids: CASSPSLVRELFF.

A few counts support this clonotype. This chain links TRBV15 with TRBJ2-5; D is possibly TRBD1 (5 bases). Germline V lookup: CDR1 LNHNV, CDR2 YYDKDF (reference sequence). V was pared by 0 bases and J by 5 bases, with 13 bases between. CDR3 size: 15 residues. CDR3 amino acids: CATSREAGLWETQYF. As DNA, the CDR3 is TGTGCCACCAGCAGAGAGGCAGGGCTTTGGGAGACCCAGTACTTC.

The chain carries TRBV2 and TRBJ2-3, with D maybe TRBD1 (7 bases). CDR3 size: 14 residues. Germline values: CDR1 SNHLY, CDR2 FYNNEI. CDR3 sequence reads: CARPGGLGTDTQYF. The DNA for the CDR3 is TGTGCAAGGCCAGGGGGGCTTGGAACAGATACGCAGTATTTT.

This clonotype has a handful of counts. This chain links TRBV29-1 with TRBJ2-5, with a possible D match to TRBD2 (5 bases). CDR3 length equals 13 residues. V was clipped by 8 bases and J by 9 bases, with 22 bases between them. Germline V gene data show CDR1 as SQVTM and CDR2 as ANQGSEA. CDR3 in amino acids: CSLRDGKTGAQYF. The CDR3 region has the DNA TGCAGCCTGAGAGACGGGAAGACTGGGGCCCAGTACTTC.

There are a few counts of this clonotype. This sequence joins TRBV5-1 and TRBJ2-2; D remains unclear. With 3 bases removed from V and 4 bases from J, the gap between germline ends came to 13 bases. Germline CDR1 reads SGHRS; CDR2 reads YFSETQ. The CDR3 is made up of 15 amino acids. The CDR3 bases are TGCGCCAGCAGCTGGTGGGCTCCTGCCACCGGGGAGCTGTTTTTT. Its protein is CASSWWAPATGELFF.

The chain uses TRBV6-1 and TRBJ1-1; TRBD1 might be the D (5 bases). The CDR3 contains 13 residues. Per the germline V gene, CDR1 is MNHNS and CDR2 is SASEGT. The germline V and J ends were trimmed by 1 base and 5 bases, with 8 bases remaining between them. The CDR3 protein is CASSEEGLTEAFF. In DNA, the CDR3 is TGTGCCAGCAGTGAAGAGGGGCTGACTGAAGCTTTCTTT.

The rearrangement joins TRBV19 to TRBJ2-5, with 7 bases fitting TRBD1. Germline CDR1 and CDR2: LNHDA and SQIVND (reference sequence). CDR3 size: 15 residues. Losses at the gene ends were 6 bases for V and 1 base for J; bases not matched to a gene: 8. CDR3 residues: CASRGTEPSQETQYF. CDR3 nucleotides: TGTGCCAGTAGGGGGACAGAGCCAAGCCAAGAGACCCAGTACTTC.

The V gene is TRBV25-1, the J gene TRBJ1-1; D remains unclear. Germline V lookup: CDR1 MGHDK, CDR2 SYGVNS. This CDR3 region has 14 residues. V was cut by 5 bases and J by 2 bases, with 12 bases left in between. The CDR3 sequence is CASSKGYYNTEAFF. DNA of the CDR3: TGTGCCAGCAGTAAAGGATATTACAACACTGAAGCTTTCTTT.

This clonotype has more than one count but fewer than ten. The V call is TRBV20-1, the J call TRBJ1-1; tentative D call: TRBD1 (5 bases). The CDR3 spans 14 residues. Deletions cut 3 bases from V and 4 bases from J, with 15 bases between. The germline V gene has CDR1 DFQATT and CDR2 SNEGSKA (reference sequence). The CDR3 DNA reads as TGCAGTGCTAGTATTCGGGGGGAGGGCACTGAAGCTTTCTTT. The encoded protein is CSASIRGEGTEAFF.

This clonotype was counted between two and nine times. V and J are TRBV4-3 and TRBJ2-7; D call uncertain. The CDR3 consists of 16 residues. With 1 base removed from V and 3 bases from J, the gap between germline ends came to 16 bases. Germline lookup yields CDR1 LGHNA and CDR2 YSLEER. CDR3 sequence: CASSQGWAGEDYEQYF. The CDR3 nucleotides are TGCGCCAGCAGCCAAGGATGGGCAGGCGAGGACTACGAGCAGTACTTC.

CDR3 in DNA: TGTGCCAGCAGCCGGGACAGGGGTTGCAATCAGCCCCAGCATTTT. It is translated as CASSRDRGCNQPQHF. The chain uses TRBV21-1 and TRBJ1-5; the D call TRBD1 from the table was never checked on the DNA. TRBV21-1 is assigned pseudogene status. This CDR3 region has 15 residues.

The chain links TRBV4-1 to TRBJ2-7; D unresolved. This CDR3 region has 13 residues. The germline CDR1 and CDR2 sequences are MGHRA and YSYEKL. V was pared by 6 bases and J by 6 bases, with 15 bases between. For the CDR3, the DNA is TGCGCCAGCAGTGAAGGGCCTAGTGGCGAGCAGTACGTC. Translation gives CASSEGPSGEQYV.

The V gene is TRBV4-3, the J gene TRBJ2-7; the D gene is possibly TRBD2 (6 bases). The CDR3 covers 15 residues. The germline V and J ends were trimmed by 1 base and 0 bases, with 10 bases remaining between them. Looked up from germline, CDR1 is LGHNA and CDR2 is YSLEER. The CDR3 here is CASSQGISGSYEQYF. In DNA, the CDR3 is TGCGCCAGCAGCCAAGGGATTAGCGGCTCCTACGAGCAGTACTTC.

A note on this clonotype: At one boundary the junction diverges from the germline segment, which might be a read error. The CDR3 bases are TGTTCCAGCAGCGTTGGGTCCGGGAATCAGCCCCAGCATTTT. It translates to CSSSVGSGNQPQHF. The V call is TRBV9, the J call TRBJ1-5; D not resolved. Germline-derived CDR1 and CDR2 are SGDLS and YYNGEE. The CDR3 is 14 amino acids.

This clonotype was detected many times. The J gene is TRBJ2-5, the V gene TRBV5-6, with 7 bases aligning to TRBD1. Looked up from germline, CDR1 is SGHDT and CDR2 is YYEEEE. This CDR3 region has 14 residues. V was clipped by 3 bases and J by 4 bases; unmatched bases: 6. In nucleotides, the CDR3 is TGTGCCAGCAGCTGGGCGACAGGGCGAGAGACCCAGTACTTC. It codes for CASSWATGRETQYF.

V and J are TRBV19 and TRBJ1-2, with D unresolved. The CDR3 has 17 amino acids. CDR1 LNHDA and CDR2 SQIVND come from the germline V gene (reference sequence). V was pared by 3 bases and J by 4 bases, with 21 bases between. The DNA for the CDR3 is TGTGCCAGTAGTATGAATTGGCCGACCCTAATCAGCTATGGCTACACCTTC. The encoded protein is CASSMNWPTLISYGYTF.

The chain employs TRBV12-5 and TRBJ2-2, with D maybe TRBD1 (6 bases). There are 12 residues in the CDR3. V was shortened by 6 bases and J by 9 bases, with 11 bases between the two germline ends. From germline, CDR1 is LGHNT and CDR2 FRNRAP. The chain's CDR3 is CASGYTGWELFF. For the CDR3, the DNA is TGTGCTAGTGGCTACACAGGGTGGGAGCTGTTTTTT. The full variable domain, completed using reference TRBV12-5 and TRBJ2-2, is DARVTQTPRHKVTEMGQEVTMRCQPILGHNTVFWYRQTMMQGLELLAYFRNRAPLDDSGMPKDRFSAEMPDATLATLKIQPSEPRDSAVYFCASGYTGWELFFGEGSRLTVL.

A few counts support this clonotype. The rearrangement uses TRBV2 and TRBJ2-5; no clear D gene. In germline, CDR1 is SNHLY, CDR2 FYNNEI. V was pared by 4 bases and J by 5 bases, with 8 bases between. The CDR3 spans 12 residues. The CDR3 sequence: CASSGFGETQYF. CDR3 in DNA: TGTGCCAGCAGTGGCTTTGGCGAGACCCAGTACTTC.

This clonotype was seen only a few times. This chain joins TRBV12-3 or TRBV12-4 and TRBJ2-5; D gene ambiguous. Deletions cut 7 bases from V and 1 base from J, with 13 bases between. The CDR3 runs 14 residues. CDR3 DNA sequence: TGTGCCAGCAACCATGCGGAGTCCCAAGAGACCCAGTACTTC. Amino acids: CASNHAESQETQYF.

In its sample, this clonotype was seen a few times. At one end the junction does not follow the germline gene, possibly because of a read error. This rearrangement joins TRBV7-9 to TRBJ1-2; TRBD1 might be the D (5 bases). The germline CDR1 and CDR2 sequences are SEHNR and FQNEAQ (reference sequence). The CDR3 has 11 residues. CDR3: CASSYGPGPPF. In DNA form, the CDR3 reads TGTGCCAGCAGCTACGGTCCAGGGCCTCCCTTC.

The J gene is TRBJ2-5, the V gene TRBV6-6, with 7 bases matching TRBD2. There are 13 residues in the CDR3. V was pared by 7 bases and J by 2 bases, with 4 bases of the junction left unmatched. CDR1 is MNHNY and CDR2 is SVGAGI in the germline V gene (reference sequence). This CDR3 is CASKRGQQETQYF. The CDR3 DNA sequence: TGTGCCAGCAAGCGGGGCCAGCAAGAGACCCAGTACTTC.

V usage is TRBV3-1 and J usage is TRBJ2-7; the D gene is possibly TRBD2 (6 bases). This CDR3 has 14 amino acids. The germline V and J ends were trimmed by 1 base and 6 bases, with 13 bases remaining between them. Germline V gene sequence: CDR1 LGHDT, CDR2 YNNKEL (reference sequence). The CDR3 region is CASSQGLGGFEQYV. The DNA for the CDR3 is TGTGCCAGCAGCCAAGGATTAGGAGGGTTCGAGCAGTACGTC.

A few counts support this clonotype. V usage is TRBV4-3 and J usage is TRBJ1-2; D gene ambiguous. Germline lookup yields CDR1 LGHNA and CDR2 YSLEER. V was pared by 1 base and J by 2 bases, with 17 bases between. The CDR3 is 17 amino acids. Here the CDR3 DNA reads TGCGCCAGCAGCCAAGGTATACCGGGCCTGGGGAACTATGGCTACACCTTC. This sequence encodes CASSQGIPGLGNYGYTF.

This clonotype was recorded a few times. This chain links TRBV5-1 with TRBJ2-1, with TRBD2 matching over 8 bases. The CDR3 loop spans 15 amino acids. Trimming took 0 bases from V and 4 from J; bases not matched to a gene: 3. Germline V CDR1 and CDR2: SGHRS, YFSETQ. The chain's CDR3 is CASSLGAGVYNEQFF. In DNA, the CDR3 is TGCGCCAGCAGCTTGGGAGCGGGGGTTTACAATGAGCAGTTCTTC.

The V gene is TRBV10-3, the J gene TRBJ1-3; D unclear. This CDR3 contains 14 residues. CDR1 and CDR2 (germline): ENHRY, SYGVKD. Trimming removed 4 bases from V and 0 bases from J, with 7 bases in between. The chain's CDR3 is CAISGVSSGNTIYF. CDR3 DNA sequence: TGTGCCATCAGTGGGGTCAGCTCTGGAAACACCATATATTTT.